This TCR beta chain was identified in a study of early stage breast cancer tumors. Study-level results: Commonly generated sequences made up most enriched TCRB sequences shared between patients.

This table comes from immunoSEQ multiplex PCR, and its TCRdb copy is limited to in-frame clones, with some not included. Among 20,000 or so clones, around 76% were seen once, and the ten largest hold 28%. A word on this clone: Its target is not known.

Trimming left V 4 bases short and J 0 bases short, with 10 bases between. Germline CDR1 reads KGHSY; CDR2 reads FQNENV. This CDR3 is built from 15 residues. The sample was blood. The sequence came from a person in their sixties with breast cancer. The chain uses TRBV16 and TRBJ1-5; D remains unclear. CDR3 nucleotide sequence: TGTGCCAGCAGCCCCGACGGGGATAGCAATCAGCCCCAGCATTTT. This gives the protein CASSPDGDSNQPQHF.